This is a list of T cell receptor beta chains from one sample in a study of CD8 T cells in Susac syndrome. TCRdb ran MiXCR on the immunoSEQ multiplex PCR reads and lists one entry per CDR3 protein. Among roughly 250,000 distinct CDR3 sequences listed, 96% were seen once. The source material was CD4+ T cells from PBMCs. The receptors were gathered from a human donor with Susac syndrome. Each CDR3 is given with its conserved first and last residue. Each record gives: clone size, V gene, J gene, D gene, CDR3 protein, CDR3 DNA. The D gene is left open where the match is weak. The size entry is marked missing in some rows and otherwise reads once, few, many or a size class.

abundance: once
v_gene: TRBV18
j_gene: TRBJ2-1
d_gene: .
CDR3aa: CASSLQPGGRSEQFF
CDR3nt: TGTGCCAGCTCACTTCAGCCAGGGGGGAGGAGTGAGCAGTTCTTC

abundance: .
v_gene: TRBV7-9
j_gene: TRBJ1-2
d_gene: TRBD1
CDR3aa: CASSRLRKGQGEYGYTF
CDR3nt: TGTGCCAGCAGCCGGCTCCGAAAAGGACAGGGAGAATATGGCTACACCTTC

abundance: .
v_gene: TRBV28
j_gene: TRBJ1-2
d_gene: TRBD1
CDR3aa: CASSQPDRTGNGYTF
CDR3nt: TGTGCCAGCAGTCAACCAGATCGGACAGGGAATGGCTACACCTTC

abundance: .
v_gene: TRBV18
j_gene: TRBJ1-2
d_gene: .
CDR3aa: CASSPEGRGYTF
CDR3nt: TGTGCCAGCTCACCGGAGGGGCGCGGCTACACCTTC

abundance: .
v_gene: TRBV12-3/TRBV12-4
j_gene: TRBJ2-5
d_gene: .
CDR3aa: CASTGQERETQYF
CDR3nt: TGTGCCAGCACGGGCCAGGAGAGGGAGACCCAGTACTTC

abundance: .
v_gene: TRBV5-1
j_gene: TRBJ1-2
d_gene: .
CDR3aa: CASSLPQRSWGYTF
CDR3nt: TGCGCCAGCAGCTTGCCCCAGCGGTCGTGGGGCTACACCTTC

abundance: .
v_gene: TRBV14
j_gene: TRBJ2-1
d_gene: TRBD2
CDR3aa: CASSQSSLAGGAYNEQFF
CDR3nt: TGTGCCAGCAGCCAATCATCTCTAGCGGGAGGGGCATACAATGAGCAGTTCTTC

abundance: .
v_gene: TRBV7-9
j_gene: TRBJ2-3
d_gene: .
CDR3aa: CASSPGLKGTDTQYF
CDR3nt: TGTGCCAGCAGTCCCGGCTTAAAGGGCACAGATACGCAGTATTTT

abundance: .
v_gene: TRBV3-1
j_gene: TRBJ2-1
d_gene: .
CDR3aa: CASSQVADAYNEQFF
CDR3nt: TGTGCCAGCAGCCAAGTAGCGGACGCCTACAATGAGCAGTTCTTC

abundance: .
v_gene: TRBV6-2/TRBV6-3
j_gene: TRBJ1-2
d_gene: .
CDR3aa: CASGQTYGYTF
CDR3nt: TGTGCATCTGGACAGACCTATGGCTACACCTTC

abundance: .
v_gene: TRBV6-5
j_gene: TRBJ1-2
d_gene: .
CDR3aa: CASSKAWSYTF
CDR3nt: TGTGCCAGCAGTAAAGCGTGGAGCTACACCTTC

abundance: .
v_gene: TRBV3-1
j_gene: TRBJ1-1
d_gene: .
CDR3aa: CASSLSTVNTEAFF
CDR3nt: TGTGCCAGCAGCCTCTCGACTGTGAACACTGAAGCTTTCTTT

abundance: .
v_gene: TRBV7-3
j_gene: TRBJ1-1
d_gene: .
CDR3aa: CASSLTRVGTEAFF
CDR3nt: TGTGCCAGCAGCTTAACGAGGGTAGGCACTGAAGCTTTCTTT

abundance: once
v_gene: TRBV12-3/TRBV12-4
j_gene: TRBJ1-5
d_gene: .
CDR3aa: CASRLTEDQPQHF
CDR3nt: TGTGCCAGCAGACTGACAGAGGATCAGCCCCAGCATTTT

abundance: .
v_gene: TRBV18
j_gene: TRBJ2-7
d_gene: TRBD1
CDR3aa: CASSRDRGLYEQYF
CDR3nt: TGTGCCAGCTCACGAGACAGGGGTCTCTACGAGCAGTACTTC

abundance: .
v_gene: TRBV6-1
j_gene: TRBJ2-1
d_gene: TRBD2
CDR3aa: CASSPSGLAGGPSEQFF
CDR3nt: TGTGCCAGCAGTCCCTCCGGACTAGCGGGAGGGCCAAGTGAGCAGTTCTTC

abundance: .
v_gene: TRBV7-9
j_gene: TRBJ2-7
d_gene: TRBD2
CDR3aa: CASSPTSGAYEQYF
CDR3nt: TGTGCCAGCAGCCCGACTAGCGGAGCCTACGAGCAGTACTTC

abundance: .
v_gene: TRBV2
j_gene: TRBJ2-7
d_gene: .
CDR3aa: CASSEWYEQYF
CDR3nt: TGTGCCAGCAGTGAATGGTACGAGCAGTACTTC

abundance: .
v_gene: TRBV20-1
j_gene: TRBJ2-5
d_gene: TRBD2
CDR3aa: CSARVSAGGRLETQYF
CDR3nt: TGCAGTGCTAGAGTTAGTGCGGGAGGCCGGTTAGAGACCCAGTACTTC

abundance: .
v_gene: TRBV3-1
j_gene: TRBJ2-1
d_gene: .
CDR3aa: CASSQGFYNEQFF
CDR3nt: TGTGCCAGCAGCCAAGGCTTCTACAATGAGCAGTTCTTC

abundance: .
v_gene: TRBV27
j_gene: TRBJ2-7
d_gene: .
CDR3aa: CASSKAHRSYEQYF
CDR3nt: TGTGCCAGCAGTAAAGCCCACAGGTCCTACGAGCAGTACTTC

abundance: .
v_gene: TRBV24-1
j_gene: TRBJ2-5
d_gene: TRBD1
CDR3aa: CATSDFRDSQETQYF
CDR3nt: TGTGCCACCAGTGATTTTAGGGACAGCCAAGAGACCCAGTACTTC

abundance: .
v_gene: TRBV20-1
j_gene: TRBJ2-7
d_gene: TRBD1
CDR3aa: CSATGQGVEGYEQYF
CDR3nt: TGCAGTGCAACTGGACAGGGAGTGGAAGGCTACGAGCAGTACTTC

abundance: few
v_gene: TRBV7-9
j_gene: TRBJ2-5
d_gene: .
CDR3aa: CASSLVAETQYF
CDR3nt: TGTGCCAGCAGCTTAGTGGCGGAGACCCAGTACTTC

abundance: .
v_gene: TRBV29-1
j_gene: TRBJ2-1
d_gene: .
CDR3aa: CSASLVVYEQFF
CDR3nt: TGCAGCGCCTCTCTCGTCGTCTATGAGCAGTTCTTC

abundance: .
v_gene: TRBV25-1
j_gene: TRBJ1-2
d_gene: .
CDR3aa: CASRRQSGNYGYTF
CDR3nt: TGTGCCAGCAGACGACAATCGGGGAACTATGGCTACACCTTC

abundance: .
v_gene: TRBV9
j_gene: TRBJ2-1
d_gene: TRBD2
CDR3aa: CASSGGTSGRFYNEQFF
CDR3nt: TGTGCCAGCAGCGGGGGGACTAGCGGGAGATTCTACAATGAGCAGTTCTTC

abundance: .
v_gene: TRBV11-2
j_gene: TRBJ1-2
d_gene: .
CDR3aa: CASSLDRKPSYTF
CDR3nt: TGTGCCAGCAGCTTAGACCGGAAACCTAGCTACACCTTC

abundance: .
v_gene: TRBV5-1
j_gene: TRBJ1-1
d_gene: TRBD1
CDR3aa: CASSPQGITEAFF
CDR3nt: TGCGCCAGCAGCCCACAGGGGATTACTGAAGCTTTCTTT

abundance: .
v_gene: TRBV29-1
j_gene: TRBJ1-3
d_gene: .
CDR3aa: CSVRTGTGNTIYF
CDR3nt: TGCAGCGTTCGCACAGGGACTGGAAACACCATATATTTT

abundance: .
v_gene: TRBV25-1
j_gene: TRBJ2-1
d_gene: .
CDR3aa: CASRDNGEYNEQFF
CDR3nt: TGTGCCAGCAGGGACAACGGGGAGTACAATGAGCAGTTCTTC

abundance: .
v_gene: TRBV19
j_gene: TRBJ2-7
d_gene: .
CDR3aa: CASSMLGGREQYF
CDR3nt: TGTGCCAGTAGTATGTTAGGAGGTCGCGAGCAGTACTTC

abundance: .
v_gene: TRBV5-1
j_gene: TRBJ1-1
d_gene: .
CDR3aa: CASSSWGGVKVEAFF
CDR3nt: TGCGCCAGCAGCTCCTGGGGGGGGGTGAAGGTTGAAGCTTTCTTT

abundance: .
v_gene: TRBV4-2
j_gene: TRBJ1-2
d_gene: .
CDR3aa: CASSQERVDIYGYTF
CDR3nt: TGTGCCAGCAGCCAAGAACGGGTAGATATCTATGGCTACACCTTC

abundance: .
v_gene: TRBV3-1
j_gene: TRBJ2-1
d_gene: .
CDR3aa: CASSQDQRIGEQFF
CDR3nt: TGTGCCAGCAGCCAAGATCAACGGATCGGCGAGCAGTTCTTC

abundance: .
v_gene: TRBV3-1
j_gene: TRBJ2-7
d_gene: .
CDR3aa: CASSQDELYEQYF
CDR3nt: TGTGCCAGCAGCCAAGATGAGTTGTACGAGCAGTACTTC

abundance: .
v_gene: TRBV9
j_gene: TRBJ2-5
d_gene: TRBD1
CDR3aa: CASSGGQGGQETQYF
CDR3nt: TGTGCCAGCAGCGGTGGACAGGGGGGGCAAGAGACCCAGTACTTC

abundance: once
v_gene: TRBV30
j_gene: TRBJ1-2
d_gene: .
CDR3aa: CAWIKDLGSGRYGYTF
CDR3nt: TGTGCCTGGATAAAGGATCTCGGCAGTGGACGGTATGGCTACACCTTC

abundance: once
v_gene: TRBV5-1
j_gene: TRBJ2-5
d_gene: TRBD1
CDR3aa: CASSTTGTGAQETQYF
CDR3nt: TGCGCCAGCAGCACAACCGGGACAGGGGCCCAAGAGACCCAGTACTTC

abundance: .
v_gene: TRBV23-1
j_gene: TRBJ2-1
d_gene: TRBD1
CDR3aa: CASSGTGEREGSYNEQFF
CDR3nt: TGCGCCAGCAGTGGGACAGGGGAGCGGGAAGGCTCCTACAATGAGCAGTTCTTC

abundance: .
v_gene: TRBV5-4
j_gene: TRBJ2-5
d_gene: TRBD1
CDR3aa: CASSSTQGAGETQYF
CDR3nt: TGTGCCAGCAGCTCCACGCAGGGGGCTGGGGAGACCCAGTACTTC

abundance: once
v_gene: TRBV5-1
j_gene: TRBJ2-3
d_gene: TRBD2
CDR3aa: CASSLAATSGREAADTQYF
CDR3nt: TGCGCCAGCAGCTTGGCCGCTACTAGCGGGAGGGAAGCGGCAGATACGCAGTATTTT

abundance: once
v_gene: TRBV7-9
j_gene: TRBJ2-3
d_gene: .
CDR3aa: CASSLGGPADTQYF
CDR3nt: TGTGCCAGCAGCTTAGGGGGTCCCGCCGATACGCAGTATTTT

abundance: .
v_gene: TRBV7-7
j_gene: TRBJ2-1
d_gene: .
CDR3aa: CASSLEEGFANEQFF
CDR3nt: TGTGCTAGCAGCTTAGAAGAGGGATTTGCAAATGAGCAGTTCTTC

abundance: .
v_gene: TRBV30
j_gene: TRBJ2-1
d_gene: TRBD2
CDR3aa: CAWSRTSGRGEQFF
CDR3nt: TGTGCCTGGAGCAGGACTAGCGGGAGAGGGGAGCAGTTCTTC